This passage covers 12 T cell receptor beta chains from one sample sequenced in a study of blood T cells in healthy people across ages. The second PCR ran roughly 6 to 11 cycles with a sample-barcoded 5' primer and J-beta primers. TCRdb processed the 5' RACE reads anew with MiXCR; each CDR3 protein has one entry. The sample holds around 820,000 distinct CDR3 sequences; 25% are singletons and the top ten take 3% to 4%. This same sample was also part of a study on T cells of mothers and their children.

What was sequenced was blood. Receptors were obtained from a boy aged 5-17 years in good health.

The chain links TRBV12-3 or TRBV12-4 to TRBJ2-1; D possibly uses TRBD1 or TRBD2 (5 bases each). V was cut by 6 bases and J by 7 bases, with 13 bases left in between. The CDR3 runs to 13 residues. The CDR3 DNA reads TGTGCCAGCAGCCCGGGACGGTTAAATGAGCAGTTCTTC. Protein: CASSPGRLNEQFF.

The chain joins TRBV4-1 to TRBJ2-7; 10 bases map to TRBD1. Germline V CDR1 and CDR2: MGHRA, YSYEKL. There are 15 residues in the CDR3. Trimming took 3 bases from V and 3 from J; bases not matched to a gene: 5. CDR3 sequence (DNA): TGCGCCAGCAGCCAGTTCGGACAGGGGGGCTACGAGCAGTACTTC. Translating gives CASSQFGQGGYEQYF.

J is TRBJ2-7 and V is TRBV5-1; TRBD1 matches 12 bases. Germline loops: CDR1 SGHRS, CDR2 YFSETQ. The CDR3 is 15 residues long. With V trimmed by 3 bases and J by 4 bases, 5 bases remained unmatched. The CDR3 protein is CASSSGGQGAYEQYF. The DNA of the CDR3 is TGCGCCAGCAGCTCCGGGGGACAGGGGGCATACGAGCAGTACTTC.

V usage is TRBV7-3 and J usage is TRBJ2-6; TRBD1 is a possible D gene (5 bases). The CDR3 is 15 residues long. Trimming took 5 bases from V and 2 from J, leaving 10 bases between them. The germline V gene has CDR1 SGHTA and CDR2 FQGTGA. CDR3 in DNA: TGTGCCAGCAGCCCGCAGGGTCCTGGGGCCAACGTCCTGACTTTC. As protein: CASSPQGPGANVLTF.

The chain couples TRBV2 to TRBJ1-2; D gene unclear. The CDR3 sequence is 11 residues long. Germline V gene data show CDR1 as SNHLY and CDR2 as FYNNEI. The V end was cut by 5 bases, the J end by 8 bases, with 9 bases between. This CDR3 is CASSTVGGYTF. CDR3 nucleotides: TGTGCCAGCAGTACCGTTGGGGGCTACACCTTC.

The chain couples TRBV3-1 to TRBJ1-2; the D gene is possibly TRBD1 (6 bases). Germline V gene data show CDR1 as LGHDT and CDR2 as YNNKEL (reference sequence). The V end lost 1 base, the J end lost 4 bases, and 10 bases lay between the germline ends. The CDR3 length is 14 residues. The CDR3 reads CASSQASGVYGYTF. The CDR3 DNA is TGTGCCAGCAGCCAAGCGTCAGGGGTCTATGGCTACACCTTC.

The gene calls are TRBV2 and TRBJ2-4, with 10 positions matching TRBD1. The CDR3 is 14 amino acids. The ends lost 6 bases at V and 7 bases at J; junction bases unmatched: 6. Germline values: CDR1 SNHLY, CDR2 FYNNEI. CDR3 sequence (DNA): TGTGCCAGCAGCCCGACAGGGGGCTGGAACATTCAGTACTTC. Translating gives CASSPTGGWNIQYF.

The chain links TRBV15 to TRBJ2-1; 11 nucleotides match TRBD2. Trimming took 9 bases from V and 6 from J; bases not matched to a gene: 16. CDR3 size: 17 residues. Germline V lookup: CDR1 LNHNV, CDR2 YYDKDF (reference sequence). DNA for the CDR3: TGTGCCACAGGGGGGACTAGCGGAGCCGGGGGTTTCAATGAGCAGTTCTTC. Translating it yields CATGGTSGAGGFNEQFF.

The rearrangement joins TRBV29-1 to TRBJ2-7; D is tentatively TRBD1 or TRBD2 (5 bases each). This CDR3 comprises 13 residues. The V gene lost 6 bases and the J gene lost 7 bases, with 19 bases spanning the gap. The germline V gene encodes CDR1 SQVTM and CDR2 ANQGSEA. The CDR3 nucleotides are TGCAGCGTCCCTTCCGGGACCCCTCGGGAGCAGTACTTC. It is translated as CSVPSGTPREQYF.

This clonotype has more than one count but fewer than ten. The chain has TRBV4-3 and TRBJ1-4; the match to TRBD1 covers 7 bases. The length of the CDR3 is 14 residues. The J segment lost 6 bases and the V segment lost 7 bases, leaving 8 bases of the junction unmatched. Germline loops: CDR1 LGHNA, CDR2 YSLEER. The CDR3 DNA follows: TGCGCCAGCACTTACCGGGACAGCGATGAAAAACTGTTTTTT. Its protein is CASTYRDSDEKLFF.

The V call is TRBV25-1, the J call TRBJ1-5; 8 bases match TRBD1. The CDR3 has 16 amino acids. The germline gives CDR1 MGHDK, CDR2 SYGVNS. J lost 7 bases, V lost 2 bases, and 10 bases had no gene match. The CDR3 coding sequence is TGTGCCAGCAGTGAAGTTGGACAGGGCAGGGTACAGCCCCAGCATTTT. It translates to CASSEVGQGRVQPQHF.

This clonotype was picked up a small number of times. The rearrangement uses TRBV27 and TRBJ2-1; the D gene is possibly TRBD2 (5 bases). Looked up from germline, CDR1 is MNHEY and CDR2 is SMNVEV (reference sequence). The CDR3 sequence is 13 residues long. V was pared by 3 bases and J by 10 bases, with 13 bases between. The CDR3 sequence: CASSFGWEREQFF. CDR3 in DNA: TGTGCCAGCAGTTTTGGGTGGGAGAGGGAGCAGTTCTTC.